The 19 T cell receptor beta chains below come from one sample, sequenced in a study of cytomegalovirus exposure and HLA in healthy donors. It was with 60 Vbeta and 13 Jbeta primers that the PCR ran. Measured with immunoSEQ multiplex PCR; TCRdb has only the in-frame clones, and not every one. The sample gives 170,000 or so clones, roughly 78% of which show up once; about 13% is in the top ten. The sequenced material came from PBMCs. The receptor source for this set is a woman aged 45-65 years in good health and CMV-seropositive.

The chain has TRBV9 and TRBJ2-2, with 7 bases matching TRBD2. This CDR3 spans 16 amino acids. Per germline, CDR1 SGDLS and CDR2 YYNGEE. V dropped 4 bases and J dropped 0; count of bases not matched to a gene: 6. The CDR3 region has the DNA TGTGCCAGCAGCCCCGGAAGCGGGGCGAACACCGGGGAGCTGTTTTTT. As protein: CASSPGSGANTGELFF. Full variable domain (remainder filled in from reference TRBV9 and TRBJ2-2): DSGVTQTPKHLITATGQRVTLRCSPRSGDLSVYWYQQSLDQGLQFLIQYYNGEERAKGNILERFSAQQFPDLHSELNLSSLELGDSALYFCASSPGSGANTGELFFGEGSRLTVL.

The chain employs TRBV4-1 and TRBJ2-2, with 7 bases lining up with TRBD1. In germline, CDR1 is MGHRA, CDR2 YSYEKL. The CDR3 has 19 residues. Trimming at V came to 0 bases and at J to 1 base, leaving 11 bases not matched to a gene. CDR3 residues: CASSQESPKGARNTGELFF. CDR3 nucleotide sequence: TGCGCCAGCAGCCAAGAATCCCCCAAGGGGGCCAGGAACACCGGGGAGCTGTTTTTT.

The chain combines TRBV11-3 with TRBJ2-2; D might be TRBD2 (6 bases). The CDR3 has 16 residues. With 1 base removed from V and 3 bases from J, the gap between germline ends came to 12 bases. Germline V gene lookup returns CDR1 SGHNT and CDR2 YENEEA. The CDR3 DNA is TGTGCCAGCAGCTTAGTGGACGGGGGAGACACCGGGGAGCTGTTTTTT. The encoded protein is CASSLVDGGDTGELFF.

This rearrangement joins TRBV10-3 to TRBJ1-2; 7 bases fit TRBD1. The CDR3 extends over 12 amino acids. Trimming took 8 bases from V and 12 from J; bases not matched to a gene: 12. The V gene's germline CDR1 is ENHRY and CDR2 SYGVKD. The CDR3: CAIRDSGRGHTF. As DNA, the CDR3 is TGTGCCATCCGGGACAGTGGAAGAGGCCACACCTTC.

This chain links TRBV2 with TRBJ1-6; 7 nucleotides match TRBD1. V dropped 8 bases and J dropped 8; count of bases not matched to a gene: 9. The germline CDR1 and CDR2 sequences are SNHLY and FYNNEI. CDR3 length equals 14 residues. In nucleotides, the CDR3 is TGTGCCAGCTCTGATAAGGGGGCTGATTCACCCCTCCACTTT. Its protein product is CASSDKGADSPLHF.

The rearrangement links TRBV14 to TRBJ2-5, with D maybe TRBD1 (6 bases). CDR3 length: 13 amino acids. The V end lost 4 bases, the J end lost 7 bases, and 13 bases lay between the germline ends. The V gene's germline CDR1 is SGHDN and CDR2 FVKESK. CDR3 bases: TGTGCCAGCAGCCTCTCCTTGACAGGGACCCAGTACTTC. Protein: CASSLSLTGTQYF.

The J gene is TRBJ2-7, the V gene TRBV4-1, with TRBD2 identical over 15 bases. Germline V gene lookup returns CDR1 MGHRA and CDR2 YSYEKL. The CDR3 is made up of 17 amino acids. J gave up 1 base and V 6 bases, and 7 bases lay outside the gene matches. The CDR3 DNA reads as TGCGCCAGCAGGGGACTAGCGGGGGGATCGGAGTCCTACGAGCAGTACTTC. Amino acid sequence: CASRGLAGGSESYEQYF.

V is TRBV6-5 and J is TRBJ2-5; the D gene is possibly TRBD1 (5 bases). The end of the DNA aligns better with TRBJ2-7, so the J call may be wrong. Germline CDR1 is MNHEY and CDR2 is SVGAGI. CDR3 length: 15 residues. CDR3: CASSYSLDRAYEQYF. The CDR3 DNA reads as TGTGCCAGCAGTTACTCGTTAGACAGAGCCTACGAGCAGTACTTC.

The J gene is TRBJ1-5, the V gene TRBV15; D remains unclear. CDR3 length: 14 residues. V was pared by 5 bases and J by 6 bases, with 14 bases between. Germline V lookup: CDR1 LNHNV, CDR2 YYDKDF (reference sequence). CDR3: CATSPREGSQPQHF. CDR3 in DNA: TGTGCCACCAGCCCCCGGGAGGGAAGTCAGCCCCAGCATTTT.

The gene calls are TRBV29-1 and TRBJ1-2; 10 nucleotides agree with TRBD1. Trimming took 7 bases from V and 8 from J; bases not matched to a gene: 10. Germline lookup yields CDR1 SQVTM and CDR2 ANQGSEA. The CDR3 covers 13 residues. This chain's CDR3 is CSGGKTGGAGYTF. DNA for the CDR3: TGCAGCGGCGGAAAGACAGGGGGCGCGGGCTACACCTTC. The whole variable domain, remainder taken from reference TRBV29-1 and TRBJ1-2, is SAVISQKPSRDICQRGTSLTIQCQVDSQVTMMFWYRQQPGQSLTLIATANQGSEATYESGFVIDKFPISRPNLTFSTLTVSNMSPEDSSIYLCSGGKTGGAGYTFGSGTRLTVV.

As DNA, the CDR3 is TGTGCCAGCAGTTTGTCCGGGACAGGGTTTAACGGCTACACCTTC. Encoded protein: CASSLSGTGFNGYTF. The chain links TRBV27 to TRBJ1-2; 9 nucleotides align to TRBD1. Germline lookup yields CDR1 MNHEY and CDR2 SMNVEV (reference sequence). With 3 bases clipped from V and 8 bases from J, the junction kept 10 bases outside the gene matches. CDR3 length: 15 residues.

The chain is built from TRBV9 and TRBJ1-1, with D possibly TRBD1 on 5 matching bases. Trimming removed 4 bases from V and 8 bases from J, with 12 bases in between. The CDR3 spans 12 residues. Looked up from germline, CDR1 is SGDLS and CDR2 is YYNGEE. The CDR3 spells CASSPERGEAFF. The DNA of the CDR3 is TGTGCCAGCAGCCCCGAAAGGGGAGAAGCTTTCTTT.

J is TRBJ2-3 and V is TRBV7-9, with a tentative D call TRBD2 (6 bases). V lost 4 bases and J lost 6, with 11 bases in between. Germline V gene sequence: CDR1 SEHNR, CDR2 FQNEAQ (reference sequence). The CDR3 spans 13 residues. The CDR3 region has the DNA TGTGCCAGCAGCTCGGCGGGGCGGGATACGCAGTATTTT. As protein: CASSSAGRDTQYF.

Comments on this clone: The junction differs from germline at one of its ends, possibly a read error. At the DNA level, this CDR3 is encoded by other sequences in the same sample as well. This chain links TRBV5-1 with TRBJ1-4; D possibly corresponds to TRBD1 (5 bases). The CDR3 runs 18 residues. The germline V gene encodes CDR1 SGHRS and CDR2 YFSETQ. The CDR3 reads CASSSVEFLQGFNEKLFF. In DNA form, the CDR3 reads TGCGCCAGTAGCTCCGTAGAATTTCTGCAGGGCTTTAATGAAAAACTGTTTTTT.

The V call is TRBV6-1, the J call TRBJ1-6, with D perhaps matching TRBD1 (5 bases). The germline V gene encodes CDR1 MNHNS and CDR2 SASEGT. The ends were cut back, 2 bases at V and 8 bases at J, with 16 bases in the middle. The CDR3 is 16 amino acids. The CDR3 DNA is TGTGCCAGCAGTGAAATTTGGGGCGGTGGATATTCACCCCTCCACTTT. Its translation: CASSEIWGGGYSPLHF.

Details on this clone: Other DNA sequences from this sample encode an identical CDR3 as well. V is TRBV5-1 and J is TRBJ2-7; D unresolved. CDR3 length: 11 residues. Trimming removed 2 bases at V and 4 bases at J, with 4 bases between. Germline V gene data show CDR1 as SGHRS and CDR2 as YFSETQ. The CDR3 loop reads CASSLEYEQYF. CDR3 sequence (DNA): TGCGCCAGCAGCTTAGAGTACGAGCAGTACTTC.

The chain combines TRBV11-3 with TRBJ1-1, with 9 positions matching TRBD1. CDR1 is SGHNT, CDR2 YENEEA, per germline. V was clipped by 3 bases and J by 5 bases; unmatched bases: 10. This CDR3 is 16 amino acids long. CDR3 residues: CASSFRPDRGGTEAFF. The CDR3 region has the DNA TGTGCCAGCAGCTTTAGGCCCGACAGGGGGGGAACTGAAGCTTTCTTT.

J is TRBJ1-5 and V is TRBV28; the D gene is possibly TRBD1 (6 bases). Trimming took 5 bases from V and 8 from J, leaving 13 bases between them. This CDR3 has 13 amino acids. Germline CDR1 is MDHEN and CDR2 is SYDVKM. The CDR3 region is CASSGTRAKPQHF. CDR3 DNA: TGTGCCAGCAGTGGGACAAGGGCGAAGCCCCAGCATTTT.

J is TRBJ1-6 and V is TRBV6-1; no reliable D call. Germline CDR1 MNHNS, CDR2 SASEGT. The length of the CDR3 is 12 residues. This CDR3 reads CAVSSYNSPLHF. In DNA, the CDR3 is TGTGCAGTGAGCTCCTATAATTCACCCCTCCACTTT.